The 22 T cell receptor beta chains in this list originate from one sample, sequenced in a study of cytomegalovirus exposure and HLA in healthy donors. Primers included in the PCR were 60 Vbeta and 13 Jbeta primers. Only in-frame clones appear in the TCRdb table, and some are missing; sequencing was by immunoSEQ multiplex PCR. The table lists around 200,000 clones, over 60% of them singletons, with 15% to 17% in the top ten. Sample: PBMCs. The origin of the receptors is a man aged 40-49 years in good health and CMV-seronegative.

The chain uses TRBV19 and TRBJ1-2; tentative D call: TRBD1 (6 bases). This CDR3 has 14 amino acids. V was shortened by 6 bases and J by 5 bases, with 16 bases between the two germline ends. The germline gives CDR1 LNHDA, CDR2 SQIVND (reference sequence). The CDR3 sequence is CASRKDSSHYGYTF. The CDR3 DNA follows: TGTGCCAGTAGGAAGGACAGTTCCCATTATGGCTACACCTTC.

The rearrangement joins TRBV4-3 to TRBJ1-3; D gene ambiguous. The CDR3 runs to 17 residues. Trimming removed 0 bases at V and 0 bases at J, with 12 bases between. Looked up from germline, CDR1 is LGHNA and CDR2 is YSLEER. CDR3 amino acids: CASSQEFQASSGNTIYF. CDR3 DNA: TGCGCCAGCAGCCAAGAATTTCAGGCCTCCTCTGGAAACACCATATATTTT.

The chain uses TRBV6-5 and TRBJ2-3; weak D call: TRBD2 (6 bases). Looked up from germline, CDR1 is MNHEY and CDR2 is SVGAGI. The V and J ends lost 6 bases and 3 bases respectively, with 16 bases between them. The CDR3 covers 15 residues. The DNA for the CDR3 is TGTGCCAGCAGCCACAGGACTACCCGAACAGATACGCAGTATTTT. The encoded protein is CASSHRTTRTDTQYF.

This clone was counted a few times. V usage is TRBV28 and J usage is TRBJ1-1; D may be TRBD1 (5 bases). The length of the CDR3 is 13 residues. The germline gives CDR1 MDHEN, CDR2 SYDVKM. The V end was cut by 5 bases, the J end by 5 bases, with 12 bases between. The CDR3 DNA reads as TGTGCCAGCAGTCTCCACAGGAAGACTGAAGCTTTCTTT. It encodes CASSLHRKTEAFF.

This clone has a single count. The V gene is TRBV9, the J gene TRBJ2-3, with 12 bases matching TRBD2. The CDR3 is made up of 17 amino acids. After removal of 2 bases from V and 4 bases from J, the junction contained 8 bases not matched to a gene. Germline assignment: CDR1 SGDLS and CDR2 YYNGEE. CDR3 sequence reads: CASSVAPLAGGADTQYF. The CDR3 bases are TGTGCCAGCAGCGTCGCCCCACTAGCGGGAGGAGCAGATACGCAGTATTTT.

The chain is built from TRBV27 and TRBJ1-4; weak D call: TRBD1 (6 bases). CDR3 length equals 14 residues. Between the trimmed V and J ends, which lost 3 bases and 7 bases, there was a span of 12 bases. Germline CDR1 MNHEY, CDR2 SMNVEV (reference sequence). Here the CDR3 DNA reads TGTGCCAGCAGTTTGATAGGGGGTGCTGAAAAACTGTTTTTT. This encodes CASSLIGGAEKLFF.

The chain recombines TRBV29-1 with TRBJ1-2; D uncertain. Germline V gene data show CDR1 as SQVTM and CDR2 as ANQGSEA. The CDR3 has 13 residues. Trimming pared 3 bases from V and 5 bases from J, leaving 13 bases between. Written as DNA, the CDR3 is TGCAGCGTTGAGCTGGGAGAGGGTTATGGCTACACCTTC. Its translation is CSVELGEGYGYTF.

The V call is TRBV29-1, the J call TRBJ1-1; no clear D gene. There are 13 residues in the CDR3. From germline, CDR1 is SQVTM and CDR2 ANQGSEA. Deletions cut 3 bases from V and 0 bases from J, with 8 bases between. The CDR3 protein is CSVDRGMNTEAFF. The CDR3 DNA is TGCAGCGTTGACCGAGGAATGAACACTGAAGCTTTCTTT.

The rearrangement uses TRBV7-9 and TRBJ2-7, with 7 bases fitting TRBD2. After removal of 5 bases from V and 6 bases from J, the junction contained 4 bases not matched to a gene. This CDR3 is built from 12 residues. The V gene's germline CDR1 is SEHNR and CDR2 FQNEAQ (reference sequence). The CDR3 loop is CASSRDYREQYF. The CDR3 region has the DNA TGTGCCAGCAGCCGGGACTACCGCGAGCAGTACTTC.

V gene TRBV7-9 combines with J gene TRBJ2-3; 7 bases agree with TRBD2. This CDR3 contains 14 residues. Germline V gene sequence: CDR1 SEHNR, CDR2 FQNEAQ (reference sequence). The V and J ends lost 2 bases and 6 bases, in that order; junction bases with no gene match: 5. DNA for the CDR3: TGTGCCAGCAGCTTAAGGCGGGGGTCGGATACGCAGTATTTT. Its protein is CASSLRRGSDTQYF.

The V gene is TRBV2, the J gene TRBJ1-2; possibly TRBD1 for D (6 bases). From germline, CDR1 is SNHLY and CDR2 FYNNEI. Trimming took off 5 bases at V and 3 bases at J, with 10 bases between the two ends. This CDR3 spans 13 amino acids. The CDR3 spells CASSQDRYYGYTF. In nucleotides, the CDR3 is TGTGCCAGCAGTCAGGACAGATACTATGGCTACACCTTC.

The rearrangement links TRBV7-8 to TRBJ2-5, with TRBD2 as a possible D gene (5 bases). The CDR3 has 14 residues. Germline CDR1 reads SGHVS; CDR2 reads FQNEAQ. The germline V and J ends were trimmed by 1 base and 4 bases, with 10 bases remaining between them. The CDR3 nucleotides are TGTGCCAGCAGCTTAGTTCTAGCACGAGAGACCCAGTACTTC. Translating it yields CASSLVLARETQYF.

The gene calls are TRBV18 and TRBJ2-1, with TRBD2 matching over 7 bases. This CDR3 has 15 residues. The germline V gene encodes CDR1 KGHSH and CDR2 LQKENI. The V and J ends lost 2 bases and 1 base, in that order; junction bases with no gene match: 2. CDR3 coding DNA: TGTGCCAGCTCACCAGGGCGGGAGTCCTACAATGAGCAGTTCTTC. The encoded protein is CASSPGRESYNEQFF.

This clone was detected only a few times. CDR3 nucleotides: TGTGCCAGCAGTGTTGGACAGACCTACGAGCAGTACTTC. It specifies CASSVGQTYEQYF. The J gene is TRBJ2-7, the V gene TRBV27, with D tentatively TRBD1 (6 bases). CDR1 MNHEY and CDR2 SMNVEV come from the germline V gene (reference sequence). With 5 bases removed from V and 2 bases from J, the gap between germline ends came to 10 bases. CDR3 length equals 13 residues.

The rearrangement links TRBV7-2 to TRBJ1-1, with TRBD1 identical over 7 bases. V lost 5 bases and J lost 4; bases outside the gene matches: 7. Germline values: CDR1 SGHTA, CDR2 FQGNSA. The CDR3 covers 14 residues. CDR3 coding DNA: TGTGCCAGCAGCCTGAGACAGGGTGGCACTGAAGCTTTCTTT. Translating gives CASSLRQGGTEAFF.

The chain links TRBV7-9 to TRBJ2-7; D perhaps matches TRBD2 (6 bases). Trimming removed 3 bases from V and 4 bases from J, with 19 bases in between. Germline loops: CDR1 SEHNR, CDR2 FQNEAQ (reference sequence). The CDR3 runs to 16 residues. The CDR3 region is CASSFTGAQAEYEQYF. The CDR3 DNA reads TGTGCCAGCAGCTTCACGGGAGCCCAAGCAGAATACGAGCAGTACTTC.

This clone has just a few counts. J is TRBJ1-5 and V is TRBV28; no definite D call. CDR1 is MDHEN and CDR2 is SYDVKM in the germline V gene. V lost 6 bases and J 1 base, leaving 4 bases between the germline ends. The CDR3 loop spans 12 amino acids. This chain's CDR3 is CASSTSNQPQHF. CDR3 in DNA: TGTGCCAGCAGCACAAGCAATCAGCCCCAGCATTTT.

The rearrangement links TRBV6-4 to TRBJ2-2; D not certain. Trimming shortened V by 6 bases and J by 3 bases, and 5 bases separated the two germline ends. The CDR3 spans 12 residues. Looked up from germline, CDR1 is MRHNA and CDR2 is SNTAGT. The CDR3, as DNA: TGTGCCAGCAGCTCTTACACCGGGGAGCTGTTTTTT. Its translation is CASSSYTGELFF.

This clone was seen a handful of times. The rearrangement joins TRBV19 to TRBJ2-2, with TRBD2 identical over 13 bases. Germline CDR1 is LNHDA and CDR2 is SQIVND (reference sequence). The J segment lost 4 bases and the V segment lost 7 bases, leaving 3 bases of the junction unmatched. The CDR3 contains 15 residues. Written as DNA, the CDR3 is TGTGCCAGTACAACTAGCGGGAGGGGCACCGGGGAGCTGTTTTTT. Protein sequence: CASTTSGRGTGELFF.

The chain couples TRBV5-4 to TRBJ2-5, with 8 bases that match TRBD1. Germline V CDR1 and CDR2: SGHNT, YYREEE (reference sequence). The length of the CDR3 is 16 residues. V dropped 0 bases and J dropped 5; count of bases not matched to a gene: 9. CDR3 sequence: CASSLGRPGGEETQYF. CDR3 sequence (DNA): TGTGCCAGCAGCTTGGGGAGGCCAGGGGGCGAGGAGACCCAGTACTTC. The complete variable domain, with remaining parts taken from reference TRBV5-4 and TRBJ2-5, reads ETGVTQSPTHLIKTRGQQVTLRCSSQSGHNTVSWYQQALGQGPQFIFQYYREEENGRGNFPPRFSGLQFPNYSSELNVNALELDDSALYLCASSLGRPGGEETQYFGPGTRLLVL.

This rearrangement joins TRBV6-1 to TRBJ1-4, with D tentatively TRBD1 (5 bases). Between the trimmed V and J ends, which lost 7 bases and 7 bases, there was a span of 19 bases. Germline CDR1 MNHNS, CDR2 SASEGT. The CDR3 totals 15 residues. CDR3 sequence (DNA): TGTGCCAGCAAGGGGCAGACCTTTACAGGTGAAAAACTGTTTTTT. Translated: CASKGQTFTGEKLFF.

This chain links TRBV7-8 with TRBJ1-5; a weak D match, TRBD1 (6 bases). Per the germline V gene, CDR1 is SGHVS and CDR2 is FQNEAQ. Between the trimmed V and J ends, which lost 0 bases and 4 bases, there was a span of 13 bases. This CDR3 comprises 16 residues. The CDR3: CASSLAGQGSNQPQHF. CDR3 DNA: TGTGCCAGCAGCTTAGCGGGCCAGGGGAGTAATCAGCCCCAGCATTTT.